This TCR beta chain was retrieved from a study of shared clonotypes between healthy human individuals. Overall study context: Each donor's CD4 naive and CD4 memory cells filled three plates apiece, CD8 naive two, and CD8 memory one.

Caucasian adults living in Nashville, Tennessee, provided all samples. In the original workflow: From ImmunoSEQ came sequences covering only the junction and carrying no quality scores, so filtering differed. Produced via immunoSEQ multiplex PCR; TCRdb's table is partial and in-frame only. V, J and clone size reflect that table, while D and trimming were determined from the DNA. The sample records approximately 350,000 clones, around 72% being singletons. This CDR3 contains 13 residues. Germline V CDR1 and CDR2: MNHEY, SVGAGI. The V end was cut by 5 bases, the J end by 2 bases, with 9 bases between. Sequencing used memory CD4+ T cells sorted from blood. The subset: CD45RA-negative fraction. The gene calls are TRBV6-5 and TRBJ2-5; D not resolved. This clonotype was sampled from a man aged 25 to 40 in good health. The CDR3 loop reads CASSNYGQETQYF. In nucleotides, the CDR3 is TGTGCCAGCAGTAACTACGGGCAAGAGACCCAGTACTTC.